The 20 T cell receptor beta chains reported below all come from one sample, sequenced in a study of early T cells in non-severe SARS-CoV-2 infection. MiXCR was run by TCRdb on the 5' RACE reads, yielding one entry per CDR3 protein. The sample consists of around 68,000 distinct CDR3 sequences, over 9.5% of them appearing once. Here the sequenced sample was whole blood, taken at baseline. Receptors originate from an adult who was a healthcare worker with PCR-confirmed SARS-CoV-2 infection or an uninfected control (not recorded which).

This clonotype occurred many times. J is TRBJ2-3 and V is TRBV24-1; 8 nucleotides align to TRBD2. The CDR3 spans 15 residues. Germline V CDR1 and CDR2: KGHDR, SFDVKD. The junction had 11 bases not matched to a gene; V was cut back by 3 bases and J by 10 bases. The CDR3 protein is CATSDALAGGYPQYF. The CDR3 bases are TGTGCCACCAGTGATGCTCTGGCGGGGGGTTATCCGCAGTATTTT.

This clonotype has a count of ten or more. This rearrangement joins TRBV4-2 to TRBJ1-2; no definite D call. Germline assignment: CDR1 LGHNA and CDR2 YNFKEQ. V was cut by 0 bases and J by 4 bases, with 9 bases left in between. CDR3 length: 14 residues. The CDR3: CASSQENRPYGYTF. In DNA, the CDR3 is TGTGCCAGCAGCCAAGAAAATAGGCCCTATGGCTACACCTTC.

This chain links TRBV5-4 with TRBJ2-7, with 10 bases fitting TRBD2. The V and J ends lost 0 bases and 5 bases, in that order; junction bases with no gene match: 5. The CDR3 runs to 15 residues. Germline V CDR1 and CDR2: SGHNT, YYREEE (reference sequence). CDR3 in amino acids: CASSLGTSGDDEQYF. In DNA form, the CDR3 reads TGTGCCAGCAGCTTGGGGACTAGCGGTGACGACGAGCAGTACTTC.

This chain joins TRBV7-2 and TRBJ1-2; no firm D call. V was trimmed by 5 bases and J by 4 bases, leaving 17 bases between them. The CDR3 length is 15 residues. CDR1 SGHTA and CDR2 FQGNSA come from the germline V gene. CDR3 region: CASSPAGRQSYGYTF. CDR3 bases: TGTGCCAGCAGCCCGGCGGGCAGACAAAGCTATGGCTACACCTTC.

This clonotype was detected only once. As DNA, the CDR3 is TGTGCCAGCAGTTTCCTCGGCGGGGGGGGATCCTACGAGCAGTACTTC. This translates into CASSFLGGGGSYEQYF. This chain connects TRBV27 to TRBJ2-7, with TRBD2 matching over 9 bases. V gave up 3 bases and J gave up 1 base; unmatched junction bases: 7. The CDR3 is made up of 16 amino acids. CDR1 is MNHEY, CDR2 SMNVEV, per germline (reference sequence).

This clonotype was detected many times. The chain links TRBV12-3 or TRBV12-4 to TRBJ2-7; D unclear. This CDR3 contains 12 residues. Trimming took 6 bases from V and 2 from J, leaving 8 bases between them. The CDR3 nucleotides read TGTGCCAGCAGCCGAGACACCTACGAGCAGTACTTC. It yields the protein CASSRDTYEQYF.

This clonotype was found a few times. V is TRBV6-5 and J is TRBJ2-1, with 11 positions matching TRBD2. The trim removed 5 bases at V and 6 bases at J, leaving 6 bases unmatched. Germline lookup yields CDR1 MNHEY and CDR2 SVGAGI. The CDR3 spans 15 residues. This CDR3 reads CASSKTSGNSNEQFF. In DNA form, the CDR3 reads TGTGCCAGCAGTAAGACTAGCGGGAATAGCAATGAGCAGTTCTTC.

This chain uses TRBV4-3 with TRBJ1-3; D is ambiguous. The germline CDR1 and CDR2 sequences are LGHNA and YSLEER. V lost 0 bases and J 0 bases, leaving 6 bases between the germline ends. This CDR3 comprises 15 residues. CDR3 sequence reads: CASSQDYSSGNTIYF. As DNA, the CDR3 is TGCGCCAGCAGCCAAGATTACAGCTCTGGAAACACCATATATTTT.

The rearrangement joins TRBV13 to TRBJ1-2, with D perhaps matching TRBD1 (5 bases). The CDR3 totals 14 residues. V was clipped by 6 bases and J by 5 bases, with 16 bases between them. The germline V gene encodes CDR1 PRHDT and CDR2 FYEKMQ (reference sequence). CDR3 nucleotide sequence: TGTGCCAGCAGGGACTCAGGGAGATCTTATGGCTACACCTTC. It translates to CASRDSGRSYGYTF.

The CDR3 here is CSARRYSGANVLTF. In DNA form, the CDR3 reads TGCAGTGCTAGACGATACTCTGGGGCCAACGTCCTGACTTTC. J is TRBJ2-6 and V is TRBV20-1; D remains unclear. Germline CDR1 reads DFQATT; CDR2 reads SNEGSKA (reference sequence). The CDR3 length is 14 residues. With 2 bases removed from V and 0 bases from J, the gap between germline ends came to 5 bases.

In nucleotides, the CDR3 is TGTGCCAGCAGTTTACGGGGGGGGGCAAGAGATACGCAGTATTTT. This gives the protein CASSLRGGARDTQYF. The chain joins TRBV12-3 or TRBV12-4 to TRBJ2-3; 8 nucleotides match TRBD2. CDR3 length: 15 amino acids. With V trimmed by 2 bases and J by 5 bases, 6 bases remained unmatched.

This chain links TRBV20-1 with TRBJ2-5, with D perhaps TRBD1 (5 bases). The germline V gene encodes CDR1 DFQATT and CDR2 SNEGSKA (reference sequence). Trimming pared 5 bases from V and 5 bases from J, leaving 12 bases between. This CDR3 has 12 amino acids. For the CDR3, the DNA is TGCAGTGCTCGCCGACAGTTGGAGACCCAGTACTTC. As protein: CSARRQLETQYF.

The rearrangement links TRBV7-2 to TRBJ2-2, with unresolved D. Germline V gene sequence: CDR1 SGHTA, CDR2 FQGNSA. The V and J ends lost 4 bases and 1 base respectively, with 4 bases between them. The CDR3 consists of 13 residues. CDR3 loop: CASSSVNTGELFF. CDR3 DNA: TGTGCCAGCAGCTCGGTGAACACCGGGGAGCTGTTTTTT.

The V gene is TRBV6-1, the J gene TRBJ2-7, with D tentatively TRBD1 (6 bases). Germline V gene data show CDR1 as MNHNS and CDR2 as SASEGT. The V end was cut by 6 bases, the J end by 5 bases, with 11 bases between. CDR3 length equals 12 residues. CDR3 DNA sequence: TGTGCCAGCAGGGCCAGGGGAAACGAGCAGTACTTC. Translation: CASRARGNEQYF.

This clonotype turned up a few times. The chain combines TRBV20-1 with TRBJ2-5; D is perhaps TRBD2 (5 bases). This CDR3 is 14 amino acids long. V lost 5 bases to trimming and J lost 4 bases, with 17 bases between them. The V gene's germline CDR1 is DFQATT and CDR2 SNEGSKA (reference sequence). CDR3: CSAGRVMGRETQYF. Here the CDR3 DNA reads TGCAGTGCTGGAAGAGTGATGGGGAGAGAGACCCAGTACTTC.

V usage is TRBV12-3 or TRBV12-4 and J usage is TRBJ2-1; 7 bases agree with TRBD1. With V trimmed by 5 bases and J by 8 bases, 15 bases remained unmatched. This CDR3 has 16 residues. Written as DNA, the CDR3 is TGTGCCAGCAGTCTCCGGACAGGTAAAGAATATTATGAGCAGTTCTTC. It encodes CASSLRTGKEYYEQFF.

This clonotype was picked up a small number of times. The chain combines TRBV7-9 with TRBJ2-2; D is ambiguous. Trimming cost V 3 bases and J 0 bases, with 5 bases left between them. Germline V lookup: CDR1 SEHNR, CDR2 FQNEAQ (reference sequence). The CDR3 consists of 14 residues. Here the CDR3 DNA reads TGTGCCAGCAGCTTTCGTACGAACACCGGGGAGCTGTTTTTT. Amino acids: CASSFRTNTGELFF.

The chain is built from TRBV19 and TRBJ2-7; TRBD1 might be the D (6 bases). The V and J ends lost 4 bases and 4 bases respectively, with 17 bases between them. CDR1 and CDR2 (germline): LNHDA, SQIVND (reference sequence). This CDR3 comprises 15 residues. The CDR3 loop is CASSKTNDGTYEQYF. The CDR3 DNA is TGTGCCAGTAGTAAAACCAATGACGGGACATACGAGCAGTACTTC.

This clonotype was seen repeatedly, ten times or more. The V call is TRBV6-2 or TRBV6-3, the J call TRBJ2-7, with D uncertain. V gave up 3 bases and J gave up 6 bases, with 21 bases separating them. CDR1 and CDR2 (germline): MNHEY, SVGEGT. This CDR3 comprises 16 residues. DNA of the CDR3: TGTGCCAGCAGTTATCCCCAGAGGCTTTGGCGCGGCGAGCAGTACTTC. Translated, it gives CASSYPQRLWRGEQYF.

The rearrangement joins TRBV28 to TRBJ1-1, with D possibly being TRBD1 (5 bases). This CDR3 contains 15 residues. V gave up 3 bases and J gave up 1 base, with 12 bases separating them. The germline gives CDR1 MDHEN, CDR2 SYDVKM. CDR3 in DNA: TGTGCCAGCAGTTTTCGGGGCAGGGCGAACACTGAAGCTTTCTTT. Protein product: CASSFRGRANTEAFF.